This is a list of T cell receptor beta chains from one sample in a study. A single record per CDR3 protein comes from TCRdb applying MiXCR to the 5' RACE reads. The sample lists approximately 60,000 distinct CDR3 sequences, roughly 25% occurring once. Material: tumor-infiltrating Tregs sorted from the breast tumor. The receptor set was obtained from a female donor with breast cancer. The CDR3 runs from the conserved cysteine through the conserved F or W. D genes are given only for firm matches. Clone size is given for some rows only: seen once, a few or many times, or a class if the clone is expanded.

j_call clone_size v_call cdr3_length d_call cdr3_aa cdr3_nt
TRBJ2-5 few TRBV5-1 15 . CASSLEGRPQETQYF TGCGCCAGCAGCTTGGAAGGGCGCCCCCAAGAGACCCAGTACTTC
TRBJ2-1 few TRBV4-1 16 . CASSQGRQSSYNEQFF TGCGCCAGCAGCCAGGGAAGACAGAGCTCCTACAATGAGCAGTTCTTC
TRBJ2-3 few TRBV15 16 . CATSRQGTPPGDTQYF TGTGCCACCAGCAGGCAAGGGACTCCTCCGGGGGATACGCAGTATTTT
TRBJ1-5 few TRBV20-1 13 TRBD1 CSAPTGVNQPQHF TGCAGTGCGCCTACAGGGGTCAATCAGCCCCAGCATTTT
TRBJ2-5 . TRBV10-3 17 TRBD2 CAISHPGTSGGQETQYF TGTGCCATCAGCCATCCCGGGACTAGCGGAGGCCAAGAGACCCAGTACTTC
TRBJ1-2 few TRBV7-2 15 . CASSRQGIGNYGYTF TGTGCCAGCAGCCGGCAGGGGATTGGTAACTATGGCTACACCTTC
TRBJ1-3 . TRBV7-2 13 . CASSLRAGNTIYF TGTGCCAGCAGCTTACGGGCTGGAAACACCATATATTTT
TRBJ2-4 . TRBV5-1 19 TRBD2 CASSSPTSGGPLAKNIQYF TGCGCCAGCAGCTCCCCGACTAGCGGGGGGCCCTTAGCCAAAAACATTCAGTACTTC
TRBJ2-2 few TRBV7-9 12 . CASSLHPGELFF TGTGCCAGCAGCTTACATCCCGGGGAGCTGTTTTTT
TRBJ1-1 many TRBV4-1 14 TRBD1 CASSQPTGGTEAFF TGCGCCAGCAGCCAGCCGACAGGGGGTACTGAAGCTTTCTTT
TRBJ1-1 few TRBV12-3/TRBV12-4 11 . CASSLGIEAFF TGTGCCAGCAGTTTAGGGATTGAAGCTTTCTTT
TRBJ2-5 once TRBV20-1 16 TRBD1 CSARGQLKLLQETQYF TGCAGTGCTAGGGGACAGCTGAAACTCCTCCAAGAGACCCAGTACTTC
TRBJ2-2 . TRBV7-3 13 . CASSPRPSGELFF TGTGCCAGCAGCCCACGACCGAGCGGGGAGCTGTTTTTT
TRBJ1-2 many TRBV6-6 15 TRBD1 CASSNNQGAGYGYTF TGTGCCAGCAGCAACAATCAGGGGGCTGGGTATGGCTACACCTTC
TRBJ2-5 . TRBV12-3/TRBV12-4 13 . CASSLSGLETLYF TGTGCCAGCAGTTTGTCGGGGTTGGAGACCCTATACTTC
TRBJ1-2 few TRBV5-1 12 TRBD1 CASSLDRARYTF TGCGCCAGCAGCCTAGACAGGGCGAGATACACCTTC
TRBJ2-2 . TRBV6-5 12 . CASSRNTGELFF TGTGCCAGCAGCCGCAACACCGGGGAGCTGTTTTTT
TRBJ2-6 . TRBV20-1 16 TRBD1 CSARAQGAPGANVLTF TGCAGTGCTAGGGCCCAGGGGGCGCCTGGGGCCAACGTCCTGACTTTC
TRBJ2-1 many TRBV6-5 14 . CASKKGVIKDEQFF TGTGCCAGCAAAAAGGGGGTAATTAAGGATGAGCAGTTCTTC
TRBJ1-2 many TRBV6-2/TRBV6-3 12 . CASSYWGRGYTF TGTGCCAGCAGTTACTGGGGTCGTGGCTACACCTTC
TRBJ2-7 . TRBV6-5 16 TRBD1 CASRYQPGTGFHEQYF TGTGCCAGCAGATACCAACCCGGGACAGGGTTCCACGAGCAGTACTTC
TRBJ1-6 . TRBV6-1 15 TRBD1 CASSRGTGIGSPLHF TGTGCCAGCAGTAGGGGGACAGGGATAGGATCACCCCTCCACTTT
TRBJ2-7 few TRBV10-3 15 TRBD2 CAISESRSGSNEQYF TGTGCCATCAGTGAGTCGAGGAGCGGGAGTAACGAGCAGTACTTC
TRBJ2-1 . TRBV7-3 17 TRBD2 CASSPQASGGGYNEQFF TGTGCCAGCAGCCCTCAGGCTAGCGGGGGGGGCTACAATGAGCAGTTCTTC
TRBJ2-3 medium-sized TRBV7-9 20 TRBD2 CASSSKGTSGGAPGTDTQYF TGTGCCAGCAGCTCTAAGGGAACTAGCGGGGGGGCCCCTGGCACAGATACGCAGTATTTT
TRBJ2-1 . TRBV4-2 13 TRBD2 CASSQERGVEQFF TGTGCCAGCAGCCAAGAGCGGGGGGTCGAGCAGTTCTTC
TRBJ2-1 . TRBV24-1 16 TRBD2 CATSDPLAGGSNEQFF TGTGCCACCAGTGATCCCCTAGCGGGAGGTTCAAATGAGCAGTTCTTC
TRBJ2-7 few TRBV6-5 13 TRBD1 CASSIRQGLAEDF TGTGCCAGCAGTATCAGACAGGGTTTGGCGGAAGACTTC
TRBJ2-5 many TRBV12-3/TRBV12-4 13 . CASSQSPQETQYF TGTGCCAGCAGTCAGTCACCCCAAGAGACCCAGTACTTC
TRBJ2-7 many TRBV20-1 12 . CSAPDRNDEQYF TGCAGTGCACCCGACAGAAACGACGAGCAGTACTTC
TRBJ2-2 . TRBV7-3 15 TRBD1 CAGSSATGGTGELFF TGTGCCGGCAGCTCCGCGACAGGGGGCACCGGGGAGCTGTTTTTT
TRBJ1-6 . TRBV20-1 13 . CSATHSYNSPLHF TGCAGTGCTACCCACAGCTATAATTCACCCCTCCACTTT
TRBJ1-2 many TRBV30 14 TRBD1 CACTGGSTNYGYTF TGTGCCTGTACAGGGGGCTCTACTAACTATGGCTACACCTTC
TRBJ2-4 few TRBV6-5 16 TRBD1 CASSYSYRDRGDIQYF TGTGCCAGCAGTTACTCGTACCGGGACAGGGGAGACATTCAGTACTTC
TRBJ2-5 . TRBV30 13 . CAASRGASETQYF TGTGCCGCATCCAGGGGGGCCTCAGAGACCCAGTACTTC
TRBJ1-5 few TRBV12-3/TRBV12-4 15 . CASSTTFAAGQPQHF TGTGCCAGCAGTACGACCTTTGCCGCGGGACAGCCCCAGCATTTT
TRBJ2-1 . TRBV7-8 17 TRBD1 CASSPNPDRGIYNEQFF TGTGCCAGCAGCCCAAACCCCGACAGGGGGATCTACAATGAGCAGTTCTTC
TRBJ2-3 . TRBV7-9 14 . CTSSLRGELGTQYF TGTACCAGCAGCTTGCGAGGGGAACTCGGTACGCAGTATTTT
TRBJ1-1 . TRBV4-1 14 . CASRVFTENTEAFF TGCGCCTCCAGGGTCTTTACTGAGAACACTGAAGCTTTCTTT
TRBJ1-1 few TRBV7-6 15 . CASSQQQGLDTEAFF TGTGCCAGCAGCCAACAACAGGGTTTGGACACTGAAGCTTTCTTT
TRBJ1-6 . TRBV6-1 13 . CASSEGGKSPLHF TGTGCCAGCAGTGAAGGGGGAAAATCACCCCTCCACTTT
TRBJ2-7 few TRBV24-1 14 . CATSDQGPGYEQYF TGTGCCACCAGTGATCAAGGACCGGGCTACGAGCAGTACTTC
TRBJ2-1 . TRBV6-4 16 TRBD2 CASSPLTSGRINEQFF TGTGCCAGCAGTCCCTTGACTAGCGGGAGAATTAATGAGCAGTTCTTC
TRBJ2-1 many TRBV7-3 15 . CASSPQGYGGNEQFF TGTGCCAGCAGCCCCCAGGGGTATGGGGGCAATGAGCAGTTCTTC
TRBJ2-2 many TRBV9 15 TRBD2 CASSVTAGATGELFF TGTGCCAGCAGCGTCACAGCGGGGGCGACCGGGGAGCTGTTTTTT
TRBJ1-1 . TRBV5-1 15 . CASGLLGNSNTEAFF TGCGCCAGCGGCTTGTTAGGGAATTCGAACACTGAAGCTTTCTTT
TRBJ2-7 few TRBV28 14 TRBD1 CASSPWTGGVEQYF TGTGCCAGCAGTCCGTGGACAGGGGGCGTCGAGCAGTACTTC
TRBJ1-1 few TRBV30 14 . CAWSVHREGTEAFF TGTGCCTGGAGTGTACACAGGGAGGGCACTGAAGCTTTCTTT
TRBJ2-7 . TRBV2 13 TRBD1 CASSAGRGLEQYF TGTGCCAGCAGTGCAGGCAGGGGGCTCGAGCAGTACTTC
TRBJ2-7 once TRBV7-9 16 TRBD2 CASSSPQAGESYEQYF TGTGCCAGCAGCTCCCCTCAAGCGGGAGAGTCCTACGAGCAGTACTTC
TRBJ1-1 few TRBV5-1 14 . CASSARSENTEAFF TGCGCCAGCAGCGCCAGAAGTGAGAACACTGAAGCTTTCTTT